A few counts support the clone carrying this T cell receptor (beta chain). The target antigen is unknown. This specimen comes from a study of CD8+ T cells in alopecia areata. Study-level information: It was oral tofacitinib, at 5 to 10 mg twice daily, that treated patients received. The study, taken as a whole, reports: Sequences from scalp samples also cover resident alphabeta T cells of normal skin.

Germline loops: CDR1 SGHRS, CDR2 YFSETQ. This CDR3 is 16 amino acids long. Trimming left V 0 bases short and J 5 bases short, with 15 bases between. Peripheral blood samples and lesional scalp punch biopsies were obtained from alopecia areata patients. PBMCs were stained for CD3, CD4 and CD8, and CD4+ and CD8+ T cells were sorted. Extraction and reverse transcription of RNA yielded cDNA as the sequencing template. Some clones are missing from TCRdb's copy, which holds only in-frame ones; the method was immunoSEQ multiplex PCR. Of 110,000 to 150,000 clones listed, 51% are singletons. This TCR was sampled from a human donor with alopecia areata. The chain carries TRBV5-1 and TRBJ2-4; D is uncertain. Here the sequenced sample was CD4+ T cells sorted from blood, taken at week 0. The CDR3 is CASSLGAVERENIQYF. CDR3 in DNA: TGCGCCAGCAGCTTGGGGGCCGTAGAAAGGGAAAACATTCAGTACTTC.